The rows below give T cell receptor beta chains drawn from one sample of a study of blood T cell repertoires in COVID-19. Produced via immunoSEQ multiplex PCR; TCRdb's table is partial and in-frame only. The sample carries under 75,000 clones, more than 65% recorded once. Sequencing input: peripheral blood. The receptors originated from an older woman with acute or convalescent COVID-19. Each CDR3 is given with its conserved first and last residue. The D gene is left open where the match is weak. Rows give clone size only sometimes, using once, few, many, or a class for an expanded clone.

abundance,d_gene,v_gene,j_gene,CDR3nt,CDR3aa
-,TRBD1,TRBV12-3/TRBV12-4,TRBJ1-1,TGTGCCAGTTCCCTTAGCGGGACAGGGGGAGCTTTCTTT,CASSLSGTGGAFF
once,-,TRBV5-1,TRBJ2-5,TGCGCCAGCAGCTTTCCAGGGGAAGAGACCCAGTACTTC,CASSFPGEETQYF
few,TRBD2,TRBV19,TRBJ2-1,TGTGCCAGTAGTATCGGACTAGCGGTTTACAATGAGCAGTTCTTC,CASSIGLAVYNEQFF
-,-,TRBV7-9,TRBJ2-7,TGTGCCAGCAGCTCGTTCGAAGGGGGTTCCTACGAGCAGTACTTC,CASSSFEGGSYEQYF
-,TRBD2,TRBV2,TRBJ2-3,TGTGCCAGCAGTGATGGACTAGCATCCGCAGATACGCAGTATTTT,CASSDGLASADTQYF
-,TRBD2,TRBV6-5,TRBJ2-5,TGTGCCAGCATTCTAGCGGGGGCGCAAGAGACCCAGTACTTC,CASILAGAQETQYF
-,TRBD1,TRBV23-1,TRBJ2-7,TGCGCCAGCAGTCAAAGGACAGGGGGCTACGAGCAGTACTTC,CASSQRTGGYEQYF
-,-,TRBV6-2/TRBV6-3,TRBJ2-2,TGTGCCAGCAGTGAGACAGGGGAGCTGTTTTTT,CASSETGELFF
-,TRBD1,TRBV7-3,TRBJ1-1,TGTGCCAGCAGCTTGGCAGGGGGCAACACTGAAGCTTTCTTT,CASSLAGGNTEAFF
-,TRBD2,TRBV7-2,TRBJ2-7,TGTGCCAGCAGCTTATGGACTAGCGGGGGCTACGAGCAGTACTTC,CASSLWTSGGYEQYF
-,-,TRBV19,TRBJ1-1,TGTGCCAGTAGTATTATTGCGGCAGCGAACACTGAAGCTTTCTTT,CASSIIAAANTEAFF
-,-,TRBV5-6,TRBJ1-2,TGTGCCAGCAGGCCGGCCTTAGGGGATAGCTATGGCTACACCTTC,CASRPALGDSYGYTF
-,-,TRBV29-1,TRBJ2-7,TGCAGCGTTGAGGTGCGGGGCTACGAGCAGTACTTC,CSVEVRGYEQYF
-,-,TRBV7-6,TRBJ2-5,TGTGCCAGCAGCTACTCGACTAGGAGCCAAGAGACCCAGTACTTC,CASSYSTRSQETQYF
-,-,TRBV5-4,TRBJ2-6,TGTGCCAGCAGCTGGGGGACATACTCTGGGGCCAACGTCCTGACTTTC,CASSWGTYSGANVLTF
-,-,TRBV4-1,TRBJ1-2,TGCGCCAGCAGCCTCCAGGGGAAGGGCTACACCTTC,CASSLQGKGYTF
-,-,TRBV7-2,TRBJ1-6,TGTGCCAGCAGCCAGTTGGGAGGGGGTTCACCCCTCCACTTT,CASSQLGGGSPLHF
-,-,TRBV3-1/TRBV3-2,TRBJ2-3,TGTGCCAGCAGCGGGACCCCGGGGGGCGGCACAGATACGCAGTATTTT,CASSGTPGGGTDTQYF
-,-,TRBV6-2/TRBV6-3,TRBJ1-5,TGTGCCAGCAGTTACTACGCCAGTTATAGCAATCAGCCCCAGCATTTT,CASSYYASYSNQPQHF
-,-,TRBV4-3,TRBJ1-2,TGCGCCAGCAGCCGAACTTCCTCACAGGCGCGTAGTGGCTACACCTTC,CASSRTSSQARSGYTF
-,TRBD2,TRBV7-2,TRBJ2-3,TGTGCCAGCAGCCCCCGGGGGGGGGCAGATACGCAGTATTTT,CASSPRGGADTQYF
-,TRBD2,TRBV4-3,TRBJ2-7,TGCGCCAGCAGCCAAGATACGGCTAGCGGCCTCTACGAGCAGTACTTC,CASSQDTASGLYEQYF
-,-,TRBV18,TRBJ1-2,TGTGCCAGCTCACCTAACAAATACTATGGCTACACCTTC,CASSPNKYYGYTF
once,-,TRBV24-1,TRBJ2-1,TGTGCCACCAGTGACTCCGATCCGGGACATTACAATGAGCAGTTCTTC,CATSDSDPGHYNEQFF
-,TRBD2,TRBV14,TRBJ2-3,TGTGCCAGCAGCCGGGACGGACTAGCGGGGGAACCAGATACGCAGTATTTT,CASSRDGLAGEPDTQYF
-,TRBD2,TRBV27,TRBJ2-5,TGTGCCAGCAGTCCACTCCTAGCGGGGGAGACCCAGTACTTC,CASSPLLAGETQYF
-,-,TRBV27,TRBJ2-7,TGTGCCAGCAGTTCGGGACTTCACTACGAGCAGTACTTC,CASSSGLHYEQYF
-,TRBD1,TRBV9,TRBJ1-1,TGTGCCAGCGGCCAAGTGACCACCGGGACAGAGTTGGGGTATGCGATGAACACTGAAGCTTTCTTT,CASGQVTTGTELGYAMNTEAFF
-,TRBD2,TRBV18,TRBJ2-5,TGTGCCAGCTCACCACCAAGCGGGGGCCTCAGGGAGACCCAGTACTTC,CASSPPSGGLRETQYF
-,-,TRBV5-1,TRBJ2-1,TGCGCCAGCAGCTTTGTCAGGGCTAGCTCCTACAATGAGCAGTTCTTC,CASSFVRASSYNEQFF
-,TRBD2,TRBV7-6,TRBJ2-3,TGTGCCAGCAGCTTGACCGGGACTAGCGGCACAGATACGCAGTATTTT,CASSLTGTSGTDTQYF
-,-,TRBV6-5,TRBJ1-5,TGTGCCAGCAGTAGACAGGACGGGCGGCCCCAGCATTTT,CASSRQDGRPQHF
-,TRBD2,TRBV3-1/TRBV3-2,TRBJ2-4,TGTGCCAGCAGCCCCCGTGGGCTAGCGGGGGGGCCCCGTTTACCGACTGCCAAAAACATTCAGTACTTC,CASSPRGLAGGPRLPTAKNIQYF
-,-,TRBV5-1,TRBJ2-1,TGCGCCAATCAGGAGGGGATCTCCTACAATGAGCAGTTCTTC,CANQEGISYNEQFF
few,-,TRBV7-8,TRBJ1-5,TGTGCCAGCAGACCCGGTGCGAGTGCCTATCAGCCCCAGCATTTT,CASRPGASAYQPQHF
few,TRBD2,TRBV7-3,TRBJ2-1,TGTGCCAGCAGCTCCTCACCCGGGACTAGGGATGAGCAGTTCTTC,CASSSSPGTRDEQFF
few,TRBD1,TRBV4-1,TRBJ1-4,TGCGCCAGCAGCCAAGATGGATGGGACAGGGTAAAAAAACTGTTTTTT,CASSQDGWDRVKKLFF
once,-,TRBV4-1,TRBJ1-2,TGCGCCAGCAGCCAAGCCGGACAGTTTAGCTATGGCTACACCTTC,CASSQAGQFSYGYTF
-,-,TRBV30,TRBJ1-4,TGTGCCTGGAGGGCCGTAACCGCGGGAGTCCAAAAACTGTTTTTT,CAWRAVTAGVQKLFF
-,TRBD1,TRBV3-1/TRBV3-2,TRBJ1-4,TGTGCCAGCAGCCCTCCTGGGACAGGGAGCGAAAAACTGTTTTTT,CASSPPGTGSEKLFF
few,TRBD2,TRBV2,TRBJ2-3,TGTGCCAGCAGGGATAGCGGGGGATCCGATACGCAGTATTTT,CASRDSGGSDTQYF
-,-,TRBV25-1,TRBJ2-4,TGTGCCAGCAGTGACCTTATAACTGATTGGACACTCGGAAACATTCAGTACTTC,CASSDLITDWTLGNIQYF
-,TRBD1,TRBV4-1,TRBJ1-1,TGCGCCAGCAGCCCAGCAACAGGGGGCGCGGTGAAAGCTTTCTTT,CASSPATGGAVKAFF
-,-,TRBV27,TRBJ1-5,TGTGCCAGCAGCACGGTTCGGGAAAAGCAGCCCCAGCATTTT,CASSTVREKQPQHF
-,-,TRBV27,TRBJ2-7,TGTGCCAGCAGTTTAAGTAGTGCGTTGGTCTACGAGCAGTACTTC,CASSLSSALVYEQYF
-,-,TRBV5-5,TRBJ1-3,TGTGCCAGCAGCTTGGGACAGAAAGATGGAAACACCATATATTTT,CASSLGQKDGNTIYF
-,-,TRBV20-1,TRBJ2-5,TGCAGTGCTATAGAAGAGACCCAGTACTTC,CSAIEETQYF
-,-,TRBV19,TRBJ1-2,TGTGCCAGTTCATCCCAGGGTACCTATGGCTACACCTTC,CASSSQGTYGYTF